This T cell receptor beta chain was documented in a study of shared clonotypes between healthy human individuals. Overall study context: Each donor contributed plates that comprised three CD4 naive, three CD4 memory, two CD8 naive and one CD8 memory.

Note on this clone: No antigen is known for it.

General study points: Generally, naive subsets (rather than memory subsets) showed larger estimated richness. It was the non-shared clonotypes that had lower generation probabilities than clonotypes shared by all four donors. Having only a few donors restricted how much genetic and exposure-history diversity was captured.

Naive CD8 cells comprised CD45RO-negative, CCR7-positively selected cells, excluding terminally differentiated effector memory CD45RA+ cells. This table comes from immunoSEQ multiplex PCR, and its TCRdb copy is limited to in-frame clones, with some not included. The sample carries millions of clones, 85% to 95% recorded once. Germline V gives CDR1 MNHEY, CDR2 SMNVEV (reference sequence). Deletions cut 3 bases from V and 1 base from J, with 6 bases between. The CDR3 is 13 residues long. The genes are TRBV27 and TRBJ1-1; D gene unclear. The TCR was taken from a young man in good health. The specimen sequenced was naive CD8+ T cells sorted from blood. The CDR3 region is CASSFFPNTEAFF. The DNA of the CDR3 is TGTGCCAGCAGTTTTTTTCCGAACACTGAAGCTTTCTTT.